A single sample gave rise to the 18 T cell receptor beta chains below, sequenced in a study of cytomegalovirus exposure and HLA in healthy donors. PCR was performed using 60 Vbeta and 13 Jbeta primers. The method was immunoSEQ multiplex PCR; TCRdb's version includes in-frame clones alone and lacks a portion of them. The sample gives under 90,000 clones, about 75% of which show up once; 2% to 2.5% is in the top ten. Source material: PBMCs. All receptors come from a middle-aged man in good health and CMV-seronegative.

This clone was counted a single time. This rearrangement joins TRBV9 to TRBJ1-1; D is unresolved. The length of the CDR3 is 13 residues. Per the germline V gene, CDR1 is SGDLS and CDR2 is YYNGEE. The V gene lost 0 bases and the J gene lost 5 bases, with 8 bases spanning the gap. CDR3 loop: CASSVGFGTEAFF. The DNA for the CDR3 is TGTGCCAGCAGCGTAGGTTTCGGGACTGAAGCTTTCTTT.

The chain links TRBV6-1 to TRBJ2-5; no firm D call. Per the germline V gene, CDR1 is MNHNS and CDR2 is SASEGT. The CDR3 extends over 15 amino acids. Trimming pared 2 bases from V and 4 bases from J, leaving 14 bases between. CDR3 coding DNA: TGTGCCAGCAGTGAACGAACCCCCTCGGGAGAGACCCAGTACTTC. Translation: CASSERTPSGETQYF.

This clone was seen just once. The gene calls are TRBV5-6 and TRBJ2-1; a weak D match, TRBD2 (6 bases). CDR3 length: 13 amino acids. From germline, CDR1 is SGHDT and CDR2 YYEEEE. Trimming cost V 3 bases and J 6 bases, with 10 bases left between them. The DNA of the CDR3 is TGTGCCAGCAGCTCGCTCGGGGGCAATGAGCAGTTCTTC. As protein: CASSSLGGNEQFF.

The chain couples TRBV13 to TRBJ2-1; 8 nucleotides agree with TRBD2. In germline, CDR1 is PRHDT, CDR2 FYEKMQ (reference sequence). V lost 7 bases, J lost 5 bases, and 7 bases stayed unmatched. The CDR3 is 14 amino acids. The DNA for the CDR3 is TGTGCCAGCATAGGGAGCGGGAGTCACAATGAGCAGTTCTTC. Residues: CASIGSGSHNEQFF.

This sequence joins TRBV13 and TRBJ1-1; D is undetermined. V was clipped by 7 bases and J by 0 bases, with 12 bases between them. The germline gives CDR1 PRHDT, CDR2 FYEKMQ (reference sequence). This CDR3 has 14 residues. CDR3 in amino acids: CASILSELNTEAFF. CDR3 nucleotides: TGTGCCAGCATCCTGTCGGAGTTGAACACTGAAGCTTTCTTT.

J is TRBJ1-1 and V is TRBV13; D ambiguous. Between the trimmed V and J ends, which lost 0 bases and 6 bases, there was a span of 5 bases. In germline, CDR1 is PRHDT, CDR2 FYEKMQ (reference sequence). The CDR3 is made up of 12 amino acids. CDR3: CASSLGRAEAFF. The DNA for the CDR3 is TGTGCCAGCAGCTTAGGCCGAGCTGAAGCTTTCTTT.

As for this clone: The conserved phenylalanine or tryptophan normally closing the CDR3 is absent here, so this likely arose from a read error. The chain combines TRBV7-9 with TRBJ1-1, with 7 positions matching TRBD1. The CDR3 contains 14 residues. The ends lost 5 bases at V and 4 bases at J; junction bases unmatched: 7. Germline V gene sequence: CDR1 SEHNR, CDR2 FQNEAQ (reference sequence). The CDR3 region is CASSGRQGSTEAFS. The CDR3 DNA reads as TGTGCCAGCAGCGGAAGACAGGGTTCCACTGAAGCTTTCTCT.

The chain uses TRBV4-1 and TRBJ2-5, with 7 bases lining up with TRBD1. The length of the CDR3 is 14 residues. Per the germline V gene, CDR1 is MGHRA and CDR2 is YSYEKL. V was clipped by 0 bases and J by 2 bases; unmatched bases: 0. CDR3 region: CASSQEGQQETQYF. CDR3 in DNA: TGCGCCAGCAGCCAAGAGGGACAGCAAGAGACCCAGTACTTC.

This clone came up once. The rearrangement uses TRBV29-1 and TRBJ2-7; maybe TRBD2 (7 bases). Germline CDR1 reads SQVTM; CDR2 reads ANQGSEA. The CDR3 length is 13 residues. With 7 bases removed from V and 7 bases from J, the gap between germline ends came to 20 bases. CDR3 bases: TGCAGCGCCGGTGGGACTAAGGGGGATGAGCAGTACTTC. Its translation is CSAGGTKGDEQYF.

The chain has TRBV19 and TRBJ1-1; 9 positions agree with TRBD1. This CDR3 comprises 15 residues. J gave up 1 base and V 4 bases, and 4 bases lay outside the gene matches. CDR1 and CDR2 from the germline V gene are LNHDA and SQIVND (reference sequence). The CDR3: CASSTWTGANTEAFF. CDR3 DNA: TGTGCCAGTAGTACCTGGACAGGGGCGAACACTGAAGCTTTCTTT.

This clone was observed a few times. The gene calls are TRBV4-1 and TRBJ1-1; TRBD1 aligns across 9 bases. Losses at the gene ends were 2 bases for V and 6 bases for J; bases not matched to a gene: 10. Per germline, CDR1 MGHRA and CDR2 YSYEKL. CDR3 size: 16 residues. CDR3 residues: CASSQPSGQGGSEAFF. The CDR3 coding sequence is TGCGCCAGCAGCCAACCCTCGGGACAGGGTGGGTCTGAAGCTTTCTTT.

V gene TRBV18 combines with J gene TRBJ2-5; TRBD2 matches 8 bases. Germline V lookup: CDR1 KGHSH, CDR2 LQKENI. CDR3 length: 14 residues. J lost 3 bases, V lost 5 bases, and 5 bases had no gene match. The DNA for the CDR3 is TGTGCCAGCTCATCCGGAGCGGGGGAAGAGACCCAGTACTTC. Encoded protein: CASSSGAGEETQYF.

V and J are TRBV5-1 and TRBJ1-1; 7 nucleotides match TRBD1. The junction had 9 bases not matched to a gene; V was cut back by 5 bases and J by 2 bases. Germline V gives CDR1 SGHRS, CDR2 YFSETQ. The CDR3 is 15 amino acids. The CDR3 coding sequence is TGCGCCAGCAGTAGGGACAGAACTATTAACACTGAAGCTTTCTTT. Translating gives CASSRDRTINTEAFF.

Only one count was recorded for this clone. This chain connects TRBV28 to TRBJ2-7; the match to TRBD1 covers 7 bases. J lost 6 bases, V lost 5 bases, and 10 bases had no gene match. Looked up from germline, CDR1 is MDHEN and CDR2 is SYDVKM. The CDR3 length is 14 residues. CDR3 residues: CASSLQGQPGEQYF. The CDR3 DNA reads TGTGCCAGCAGTCTCCAGGGACAGCCGGGCGAGCAGTACTTC.

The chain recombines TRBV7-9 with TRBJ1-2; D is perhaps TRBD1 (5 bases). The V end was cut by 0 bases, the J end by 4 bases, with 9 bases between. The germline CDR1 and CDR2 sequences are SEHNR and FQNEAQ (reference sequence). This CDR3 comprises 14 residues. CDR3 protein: CASSLAGGTYGYTF. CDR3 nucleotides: TGTGCCAGCAGCTTAGCGGGGGGGACCTATGGCTACACCTTC.

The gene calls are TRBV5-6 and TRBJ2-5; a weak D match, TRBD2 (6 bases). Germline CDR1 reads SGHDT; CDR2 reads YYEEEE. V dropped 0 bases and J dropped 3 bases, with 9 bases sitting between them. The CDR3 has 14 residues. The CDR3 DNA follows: TGTGCCAGCAGCTTGGAGGGACTGGAAGAGACCCAGTACTTC. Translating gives CASSLEGLEETQYF.

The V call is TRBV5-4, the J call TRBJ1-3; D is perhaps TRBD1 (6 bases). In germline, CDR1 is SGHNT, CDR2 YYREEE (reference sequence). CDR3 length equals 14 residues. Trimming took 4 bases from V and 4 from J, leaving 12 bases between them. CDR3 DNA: TGTGCCAGCAGCGGGAGGGGGGACGGAAACACCATATATTTT. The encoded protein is CASSGRGDGNTIYF. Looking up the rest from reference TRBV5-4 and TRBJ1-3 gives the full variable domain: ETGVTQSPTHLIKTRGQQVTLRCSSQSGHNTVSWYQQALGQGPQFIFQYYREEENGRGNFPPRFSGLQFPNYSSELNVNALELDDSALYLCASSGRGDGNTIYFGEGSWLTVV.

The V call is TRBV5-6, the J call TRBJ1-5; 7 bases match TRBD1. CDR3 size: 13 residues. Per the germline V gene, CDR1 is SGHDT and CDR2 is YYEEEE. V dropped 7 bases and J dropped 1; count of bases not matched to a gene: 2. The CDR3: CASSDRSNQPQHF. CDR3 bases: TGTGCCAGCTCGGACAGGAGCAATCAGCCCCAGCATTTT.